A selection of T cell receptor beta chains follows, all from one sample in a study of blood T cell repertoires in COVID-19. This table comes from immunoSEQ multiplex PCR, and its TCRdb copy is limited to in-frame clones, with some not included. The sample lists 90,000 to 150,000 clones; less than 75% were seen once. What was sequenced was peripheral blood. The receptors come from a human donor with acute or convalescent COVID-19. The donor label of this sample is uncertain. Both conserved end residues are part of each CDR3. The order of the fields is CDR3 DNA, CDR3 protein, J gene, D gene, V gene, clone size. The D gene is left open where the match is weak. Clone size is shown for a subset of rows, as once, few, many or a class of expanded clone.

TGTGCCAGCAGTTCTTCTTACGGACTAGAGAGGAGAAGAGTGACCCAGTACTTC,CASSSSYGLERRRVTQYF,TRBJ2-5,TRBD2,TRBV28,NA
TGCAGTGCTAGTTTAATCGGTAGCGGGGCCTCCTACAATGAGCAGTTCTTC,CSASLIGSGASYNEQFF,TRBJ2-1,TRBD2,TRBV20-1,NA
TGTGCCAGCAGCAAAGATGGGGGGGGCCCCAATGAGCAGTTCTTC,CASSKDGGGPNEQFF,TRBJ2-1,NA,TRBV21-1,NA
TGTGCCAGCAGTGAAGCGACGGCAGGGGTAGGAAATCAGCCCCAGCATTTT,CASSEATAGVGNQPQHF,TRBJ1-5,NA,TRBV6-1,few
TGTGCCAGCAGCTTGTTCGAATACATCTCTGGAAACACCATATATTTT,CASSLFEYISGNTIYF,TRBJ1-3,NA,TRBV7-9,few
TGCGCCAGCAGGTTGACCCCGGACAGGGTGATTGGCTACACCTTC,CASRLTPDRVIGYTF,TRBJ1-2,TRBD1,TRBV5-1,NA
TGTGCCAGCACTCCGACAGTCATGAACACTGAAGCTTTCTTT,CASTPTVMNTEAFF,TRBJ1-1,NA,TRBV5-5,NA
TGTGCCAGCAGGGCCACAGGGGGCACTGAAGCTTTCTTT,CASRATGGTEAFF,TRBJ1-1,TRBD1,TRBV3-1/TRBV3-2,NA
TGTGCCAGCAGTTTACTCACCCGCCGCCGGACAGCGAACACCGGGGAGCTGTTTTTT,CASSLLTRRRTANTGELFF,TRBJ2-2,NA,TRBV28,NA
TGTGCCAGTAGCGTAGGCGCGACAGGGAGAAACTATGGCTACACCTTC,CASSVGATGRNYGYTF,TRBJ1-2,TRBD1,TRBV9,NA
TGCGCCAGCAGCCGGGACAGGGGCTACAATGAGCAGTTCTTC,CASSRDRGYNEQFF,TRBJ2-1,TRBD1,TRBV10-1,NA
TGTGCCAGCAGCCCGGGGAACCAAAATTCACCCCTCCACTTT,CASSPGNQNSPLHF,TRBJ1-6,NA,TRBV7-8,NA
TGCGCCAGCAGCCCCTCGGACAGGGGGCTTTATGGCTACACCTTC,CASSPSDRGLYGYTF,TRBJ1-2,TRBD1,TRBV5-1,medium-sized
TGTGCCAGCAGCTATAACAGGGGGGAGACAGATACGCAGTATTTT,CASSYNRGETDTQYF,TRBJ2-3,TRBD1,TRBV7-2,few
TGTGCCAGCAGCGTCACGAGTCGGGATTCACCCCTCCACTTT,CASSVTSRDSPLHF,TRBJ1-6,NA,TRBV9,once
TGCGCCAGCAGCTTGGCTAGCGGCCTAGAGACCCAGTACTTC,CASSLASGLETQYF,TRBJ2-5,TRBD2,TRBV5-1,NA
TGTGCCAGCAGTTACTCGGGCCGTGGGTCACCCCTCCACTTT,CASSYSGRGSPLHF,TRBJ1-6,NA,TRBV6-5,NA
TGTGCCAGCAGCCCTGGGGGACTAGATAACACCGGGGAGCTGTTTTTT,CASSPGGLDNTGELFF,TRBJ2-2,TRBD2,TRBV11-3,NA